One sample yielded the 18 T cell receptor beta chains listed below, sequenced in a study of cytomegalovirus exposure and HLA in healthy donors. PCR amplification relied on 60 Vbeta primers (plus 13 Jbeta primers). The table came from immunoSEQ multiplex PCR; TCRdb's copy has only in-frame clones and leaves some out. This table holds roughly 120,000 clones, roughly two thirds found once. The sample comprised PBMCs. The receptors were sampled from a woman between 25 and 40 years old in good health and CMV-seronegative.

V is TRBV29-1 and J is TRBJ1-1; 8 bases map to TRBD1. CDR3 size: 15 residues. Trimming removed 7 bases from V and 1 base from J; junction bases left unmatched: 11. Germline-derived CDR1 and CDR2 are SQVTM and ANQGSEA. Here the CDR3 reads CSAAGQGGGNTEAFF. Written as DNA, the CDR3 is TGCAGCGCCGCAGGACAGGGAGGTGGGAACACTGAAGCTTTCTTT.

The rearrangement uses TRBV6-1 and TRBJ1-6; 7 nucleotides line up with TRBD1. The CDR3 has 17 residues. The ends lost 4 bases at V and 1 base at J; junction bases unmatched: 7. Germline lookup yields CDR1 MNHNS and CDR2 SASEGT. The CDR3 sequence is CASSGPAGGSYNSPLHF. For the CDR3, the DNA is TGTGCCAGCAGTGGCCCAGCAGGGGGATCCTATAATTCACCCCTCCACTTT.

The sample holds a few counts of this clone. The rearrangement links TRBV11-2 to TRBJ2-1; no definite D call. Germline CDR1 reads SGHAT; CDR2 reads FQNNGV. Trimming cost V 1 base and J 9 bases, with 16 bases left between them. The CDR3 runs 15 residues. CDR3 DNA: TGTGCCAGCAGCTTAGTCCCTAGTGAACGTATTGAGCAGTTCTTC. Its protein is CASSLVPSERIEQFF.

The rearrangement uses TRBV27 and TRBJ2-1; 7 bases agree with TRBD2. The CDR3 covers 16 residues. V was pared by 5 bases and J by 8 bases, with 15 bases of the junction left unmatched. Germline-derived CDR1 and CDR2 are MNHEY and SMNVEV (reference sequence). This CDR3 is CASSPSAGDEEYEQFF. Written as DNA, the CDR3 is TGTGCCAGCAGTCCCTCCGCGGGAGATGAGGAATATGAGCAGTTCTTC.

The chain combines TRBV2 with TRBJ2-3; TRBD2 aligns across 11 bases. V gave up 4 bases and J gave up 3 bases; unmatched junction bases: 9. The CDR3 spans 17 residues. Germline V gene sequence: CDR1 SNHLY, CDR2 FYNNEI. CDR3 sequence reads: CASSAIKLAGVTDTQYF. In DNA, the CDR3 is TGTGCCAGCAGTGCCATAAAACTAGCGGGAGTGACAGATACGCAGTATTTT.

This chain uses TRBV2 with TRBJ2-3; a weak D match, TRBD1 (5 bases). The germline gives CDR1 SNHLY, CDR2 FYNNEI. V was clipped by 4 bases and J by 5 bases, with 7 bases between them. The length of the CDR3 is 12 residues. The CDR3 bases are TGTGCCAGCAGTGGGCAGGGAGATACGCAGTATTTT. This encodes CASSGQGDTQYF.

This chain connects TRBV5-4 to TRBJ2-5, with D tentatively TRBD2 (7 bases). Germline V gene data show CDR1 as SGHNT and CDR2 as YYREEE (reference sequence). V lost 4 bases and J 1 base, leaving 14 bases between the germline ends. The CDR3 spans 15 residues. The CDR3 sequence: CASSGGAGAQETQYF. CDR3 DNA sequence: TGTGCCAGCAGCGGGGGGGCGGGAGCCCAAGAGACCCAGTACTTC.

The chain employs TRBV7-9 and TRBJ1-4; a possible D gene is TRBD1 (6 bases). Germline V gene sequence: CDR1 SEHNR, CDR2 FQNEAQ (reference sequence). The length of the CDR3 is 14 residues. Trimming removed 1 base from V and 8 bases from J, with 11 bases in between. This CDR3 reads CASSLGRGGEKLFF. DNA for the CDR3: TGTGCCAGCAGCTTAGGAAGGGGGGGAGAAAAACTGTTTTTT.

This clone was seen a few times. V gene TRBV19 combines with J gene TRBJ2-7; no clear D gene. This CDR3 contains 11 residues. Trimming stripped 5 bases from V and 5 bases from J, with 7 bases between. In germline, CDR1 is LNHDA, CDR2 SQIVND (reference sequence). Written as DNA, the CDR3 is TGTGCCAGTAGTGTCAATCACGAGCAGTACTTC. Encoded protein: CASSVNHEQYF.

This chain links TRBV4-3 with TRBJ1-1, with 8 bases matching TRBD1. Germline loops: CDR1 LGHNA, CDR2 YSLEER. V was pared by 4 bases and J by 0 bases, with 4 bases of the junction left unmatched. The length of the CDR3 is 15 residues. In DNA, the CDR3 is TGCGCCAGCAGCCGGGGACAGGTACTGAACACTGAAGCTTTCTTT. Protein: CASSRGQVLNTEAFF.

The rearrangement links TRBV7-2 to TRBJ2-3; no reliable D call. CDR3 length: 14 amino acids. Trimming took 1 base from V and 2 from J, leaving 7 bases between them. Looked up from germline, CDR1 is SGHTA and CDR2 is FQGNSA. This CDR3 is CASSLVPSTDTQYF. CDR3 coding DNA: TGTGCCAGCAGCTTAGTTCCTTCCACAGATACGCAGTATTTT.

This clone was found a few times. The rearrangement joins TRBV19 to TRBJ2-3; D may be TRBD2 (5 bases). The CDR3 is 16 residues long. V was pared by 1 base and J by 4 bases, with 15 bases between. Per the germline V gene, CDR1 is LNHDA and CDR2 is SQIVND (reference sequence). The CDR3 DNA sequence: TGTGCCAGTAGTATAGGAGGCCTACTCGGGGCAGATACGCAGTATTTT. This gives the protein CASSIGGLLGADTQYF.

This chain uses TRBV29-1 with TRBJ1-1; D is ambiguous. The germline V and J ends were trimmed by 6 bases and 4 bases, with 15 bases remaining between them. This CDR3 region has 13 residues. The germline CDR1 and CDR2 sequences are SQVTM and ANQGSEA. CDR3 DNA: TGCAGCGTAAAAACTCTCGGCGGCACTGAAGCTTTCTTT. It translates to CSVKTLGGTEAFF.

The gene calls are TRBV13 and TRBJ1-1; tentative D call: TRBD1 (5 bases). This CDR3 spans 16 amino acids. V was clipped by 6 bases and J by 7 bases, with 24 bases between them. The germline V gene has CDR1 PRHDT and CDR2 FYEKMQ (reference sequence). The CDR3: CASSHPQSTGSREAFF. CDR3 bases: TGTGCCAGCAGTCATCCCCAATCAACAGGTTCCCGTGAAGCTTTCTTT.

V and J are TRBV28 and TRBJ1-3; 7 bases are a match to TRBD1. V lost 6 bases to trimming and J lost 3 bases; unmatched junction nucleotides: 11. Germline V gene data show CDR1 as MDHEN and CDR2 as SYDVKM. The CDR3 has 16 amino acids. Here the CDR3 DNA reads TGTGCCAGCAGACAAGAACAGGGGACCCTTGGAAACACCATATATTTT. Translated, it gives CASRQEQGTLGNTIYF. The whole variable domain, filled in from reference TRBV28 and TRBJ1-3, reads DVKVTQSSRYLVKRTGEKVFLECVQDMDHENMFWYRQDPGLGLRLIYFSYDVKMKEKGDIPEGYSVSREKKERFSLILESASTNQTSMYLCASRQEQGTLGNTIYFGEGSWLTVV.

The table lists this clone with a few counts. The chain uses TRBV5-6 and TRBJ1-6, with D possibly matching TRBD1 (5 bases). CDR1 is SGHDT and CDR2 is YYEEEE in the germline V gene. Trimming left V 4 bases short and J 2 bases short, with 13 bases between. CDR3 length: 16 residues. CDR3 bases: TGTGCCAGCAGCGCGGTGGGGCTTACCTATAATTCACCCCTCCACTTT. Encoded protein: CASSAVGLTYNSPLHF.

This clone turned up a few times. The chain uses TRBV28 and TRBJ2-1; 7 bases map to TRBD2. The V segment lost 7 bases and the J segment 0 bases; nucleotides outside the gene matches: 6. CDR1 and CDR2 from the germline V gene are MDHEN and SYDVKM. This CDR3 is built from 15 residues. CDR3 nucleotide sequence: TGTGCCAGCAAGATGCGGGAGAACTCCTACAATGAGCAGTTCTTC. Its protein is CASKMRENSYNEQFF.

This chain connects TRBV9 to TRBJ2-2; no reliable D call. The CDR3 has 14 residues. Looked up from germline, CDR1 is SGDLS and CDR2 is YYNGEE. V was trimmed by 3 bases and J by 2 bases, leaving 8 bases between them. The CDR3 DNA reads as TGTGCCAGCAGCGGAATACAAAACACCGGGGAGCTGTTTTTT. Translated, it gives CASSGIQNTGELFF.